The 20 T cell receptor beta chains in this list originate from one sample, sequenced in a study of blood T cell repertoires in COVID-19. Sequenced by immunoSEQ multiplex PCR; TCRdb stores in-frame clones only, minus some. The sample lists about 160,000 clones; under 95% were seen once. Sequences were obtained from peripheral blood. These receptor sequences come from a man between 18 and 29 years old with acute or convalescent COVID-19.

The chain combines TRBV27 with TRBJ2-1; 11 bases are a match to TRBD1. This CDR3 region has 17 residues. Germline-derived CDR1 and CDR2 are MNHEY and SMNVEV (reference sequence). J gave up 4 bases and V 3 bases, and 8 bases lay outside the gene matches. In DNA, the CDR3 is TGTGCCAGCAGTTTCCGCCCCCGGGACAGGGGGTACAATGAGCAGTTCTTC. It specifies CASSFRPRDRGYNEQFF.

In nucleotides, the CDR3 is TGTGCCAGCAGCTTAGCGAGGACAGGGGTAGTTCAGCCCCAGCATTTT. Protein product: CASSLARTGVVQPQHF. The V and J genes are TRBV7-9 and TRBJ1-5; 9 bases are a match to TRBD1. The V gene's germline CDR1 is SEHNR and CDR2 FQNEAQ (reference sequence). CDR3 length: 16 amino acids. Trimming at V came to 0 bases and at J to 6 bases, leaving 6 bases not matched to a gene.

As regards this clone: The same CDR3 arises from other DNA sequences in this sample as well. J is TRBJ1-2 and V is TRBV25-1, with D tentatively TRBD1 (5 bases). Trimming removed 7 bases at V and 8 bases at J, with 17 bases between. The germline V gene encodes CDR1 MGHDK and CDR2 SYGVNS. The CDR3 spans 13 residues. The CDR3 protein is CASTRGDLGGYTF. The CDR3 coding sequence is TGTGCCAGCACCCGGGGGGACCTCGGCGGCTACACCTTC.

The chain carries TRBV27 and TRBJ1-1; D unclear. CDR3 length: 15 amino acids. Looked up from germline, CDR1 is MNHEY and CDR2 is SMNVEV (reference sequence). The V and J ends lost 3 bases and 4 bases respectively, with 15 bases between them. The CDR3 nucleotides read TGTGCCAGCAGTTTTATGGCAGCTAGCATCACTGAAGCTTTCTTT. Translated, it gives CASSFMAASITEAFF.

The chain uses TRBV11-2 and TRBJ1-1; 8 bases are a match to TRBD1. Per germline, CDR1 SGHAT and CDR2 FQNNGV. The CDR3 runs to 14 residues. The V and J ends lost 4 bases and 4 bases, in that order; junction bases with no gene match: 5. The CDR3, as DNA: TGTGCCAGCAGCTCGATAGGACAGGGCACTGAAGCTTTCTTT. It yields the protein CASSSIGQGTEAFF.

The chain uses TRBV6-1 and TRBJ2-7; D is perhaps TRBD2 (5 bases). CDR1 is MNHNS and CDR2 is SASEGT in the germline V gene. This CDR3 spans 14 amino acids. V lost 3 bases, J lost 7 bases, and 16 bases lay in between. CDR3 sequence reads: CASSDLRGSGEQYF. CDR3 nucleotides: TGTGCCAGCAGTGACCTGAGAGGTTCGGGAGAGCAGTACTTC.

The gene calls are TRBV6-6 and TRBJ1-2, with 7 bases matching TRBD1. This CDR3 is built from 13 residues. With V trimmed by 8 bases and J by 4 bases, 7 bases remained unmatched. The germline gives CDR1 MNHNY, CDR2 SVGAGI (reference sequence). The CDR3 coding sequence is TGTGCCAGCTATACAGGGGATCCCTATGGCTACACCTTC. Amino acid sequence: CASYTGDPYGYTF.

The chain has TRBV10-3 and TRBJ1-4; perhaps TRBD1 as D (5 bases). The CDR3 has 13 residues. Germline V gene lookup returns CDR1 ENHRY and CDR2 SYGVKD. With 5 bases removed from V and 2 bases from J, the gap between germline ends came to 6 bases. CDR3 DNA sequence: TGTGCCATCAGTCGACAGACTAATGAAAAACTGTTTTTT. It translates to CAISRQTNEKLFF.

V usage is TRBV6-5 and J usage is TRBJ1-3; a weak D match, TRBD1 (6 bases). The CDR3 has 15 amino acids. V was clipped by 6 bases and J by 0 bases, with 12 bases between them. Germline V gene lookup returns CDR1 MNHEY and CDR2 SVGAGI. CDR3 amino acids: CASRITGPSGNTIYF. In nucleotides, the CDR3 is TGTGCCAGCAGGATAACAGGGCCCTCTGGAAACACCATATATTTT.

Of note for this clone: Distinct nucleotide sequences in the sample also encode this CDR3. The V gene is TRBV18, the J gene TRBJ1-2; TRBD1 matches 8 bases. Looked up from germline, CDR1 is KGHSH and CDR2 is LQKENI. Trimming at V came to 6 bases and at J to 2 bases, leaving 5 bases not matched to a gene. There are 14 residues in the CDR3. This CDR3 reads CASSPDRANYGYTF. The CDR3 nucleotides read TGTGCCAGCTCGCCGGACAGGGCAAACTATGGCTACACCTTC. The full variable domain, with the rest looked up from reference TRBV18 and TRBJ1-2, is NAGVMQNPRHLVRRRGQEARLRCSPMKGHSHVYWYRQLPEEGLKFMVYLQKENIIDESGMPKERFSAEFPKEGPSILRIQQVVRGDSAAYFCASSPDRANYGYTFGSGTRLTVV.

The V and J genes are TRBV5-5 and TRBJ1-1, with D perhaps TRBD1 (6 bases). V was trimmed by 5 bases and J by 1 base, leaving 21 bases between them. The V gene's germline CDR1 is SGHKS and CDR2 YYEKEE (reference sequence). This CDR3 comprises 17 residues. The chain's CDR3 is CASSSFRAGARNTEAFF. CDR3 sequence (DNA): TGTGCCAGCAGTTCTTTTCGGGCAGGGGCCCGGAACACTGAAGCTTTCTTT.

The rearrangement links TRBV7-2 to TRBJ1-1; a weak D match, TRBD1 (5 bases). V lost 4 bases and J 8 bases, leaving 20 bases between the germline ends. This CDR3 comprises 15 residues. CDR1 is SGHTA and CDR2 is FQGNSA in the germline V gene. The CDR3 loop is CASSSTGTPRSEAFF. The CDR3 region has the DNA TGTGCCAGCAGCTCTACCGGGACTCCCCGGTCCGAAGCTTTCTTT.

The chain couples TRBV3-1 (or the pseudogene TRBV3-2) to TRBJ2-4, with 15 bases identical to TRBD2. The CDR3 has 19 residues. V lost 3 bases to trimming and J lost 0 bases; unmatched junction nucleotides: 6. Germline V gene sequence: CDR1 LGHDT, CDR2 YNNKEL (reference sequence). CDR3 residues: CASSQLGTSGRLAKNIQYF. CDR3 DNA: TGTGCCAGCAGCCAGCTGGGGACTAGCGGGAGGCTAGCCAAAAACATTCAGTACTTC.

The chain employs TRBV9 and TRBJ2-7, with TRBD1 matching over 7 bases. J was trimmed by 0 bases and V by 2 bases; bases with no gene match: 5. From germline, CDR1 is SGDLS and CDR2 YYNGEE. This CDR3 is 15 amino acids long. CDR3 nucleotide sequence: TGTGCCAGCAGCGTCGGGACAGCGGCCTCCTACGAGCAGTACTTC. Its translation is CASSVGTAASYEQYF. The full variable domain, completed using reference TRBV9 and TRBJ2-7, is DSGVTQTPKHLITATGQRVTLRCSPRSGDLSVYWYQQSLDQGLQFLIQYYNGEERAKGNILERFSAQQFPDLHSELNLSSLELGDSALYFCASSVGTAASYEQYFGPGTRLTVT.

V gene TRBV7-2 combines with J gene TRBJ1-2; TRBD1 aligns across 8 bases. This CDR3 is 15 amino acids long. With V trimmed by 1 base and J by 8 bases, 9 bases remained unmatched. Germline V gene sequence: CDR1 SGHTA, CDR2 FQGNSA. CDR3 in amino acids: CASSLVWQGAGGYTF. CDR3 bases: TGTGCCAGCAGCTTAGTATGGCAGGGGGCTGGAGGCTACACCTTC. The full variable domain, completed using reference TRBV7-2 and TRBJ1-2, is GAGVSQSPSNKVTEKGKDVELRCDPISGHTALYWYRQSLGQGLEFLIYFQGNSAPDKSGLPSDRFSAERTGGSVSTLTIQRTQQEDSAVYLCASSLVWQGAGGYTFGSGTRLTVV.

The CDR3 DNA reads as TGTGCCACCAGTGAAGTTACAGCGGATGGCTACACCTTC. This encodes CATSEVTADGYTF. This chain uses TRBV24-1 with TRBJ1-2, with unresolved D. V lost 4 bases and J lost 6, with 11 bases in between. The CDR3 runs 13 residues. Germline assignment: CDR1 KGHDR and CDR2 SFDVKD.

Written as DNA, the CDR3 is TGTGCCAGCAGTGAAAGGGGGGGTGGCTACACCTTC. Its translation: CASSERGGGYTF. The rearrangement uses TRBV6-1 and TRBJ1-2; tentatively, D is TRBD1 (6 bases). CDR1 is MNHNS and CDR2 is SASEGT in the germline V gene. V dropped 2 bases and J dropped 7 bases, with 8 bases sitting between them. The CDR3 contains 12 residues.

The chain couples TRBV9 to TRBJ2-2; D is unclear. This CDR3 is 14 amino acids long. Looked up from germline, CDR1 is SGDLS and CDR2 is YYNGEE. Trimming cost V 3 bases and J 4 bases, with 10 bases left between them. The CDR3 DNA is TGTGCCAGCAGCGCCCCCCGGAGCACCGGGGAGCTGTTTTTT. Its protein product is CASSAPRSTGELFF. The whole variable domain, remainder taken from reference TRBV9 and TRBJ2-2, is DSGVTQTPKHLITATGQRVTLRCSPRSGDLSVYWYQQSLDQGLQFLIQYYNGEERAKGNILERFSAQQFPDLHSELNLSSLELGDSALYFCASSAPRSTGELFFGEGSRLTVL.

The rearrangement links TRBV12-3 or TRBV12-4 to TRBJ1-2; weak D call: TRBD1 (6 bases). This CDR3 comprises 12 residues. V was clipped by 7 bases and J by 13 bases, with 19 bases between them. DNA for the CDR3: TGTGCCAGCACCCCGCGCGGGGGCTTCGCCACCTTC. Translated: CASTPRGGFATF.

V and J are TRBV3-1 (or the pseudogene TRBV3-2) and TRBJ1-4; possible D gene TRBD1, 5 bases. V lost 2 bases to trimming and J lost 0 bases, with 13 bases between them. Germline values: CDR1 LGHDT, CDR2 YNNKEL (reference sequence). The CDR3 runs 17 residues. The CDR3 DNA reads TGTGCCAGCAGCCAACCCCGGACACACGCAACTAATGAAAAACTGTTTTTT. Its protein is CASSQPRTHATNEKLFF.